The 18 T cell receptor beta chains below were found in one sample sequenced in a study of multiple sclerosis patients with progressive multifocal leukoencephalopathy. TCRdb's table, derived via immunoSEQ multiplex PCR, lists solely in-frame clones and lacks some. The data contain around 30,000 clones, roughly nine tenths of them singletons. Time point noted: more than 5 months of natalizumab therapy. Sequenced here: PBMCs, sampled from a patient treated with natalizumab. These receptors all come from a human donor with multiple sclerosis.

The CDR3 DNA reads as TGTGCCACCAACGCGGGGGCTAGCACAGATACGCAGTATTTT. Its protein is CATNAGASTDTQYF. J is TRBJ2-3 and V is TRBV15, with a possible D match to TRBD2 (7 bases). Germline loops: CDR1 LNHNV, CDR2 YYDKDF (reference sequence). The germline V and J ends were trimmed by 7 bases and 0 bases, with 11 bases remaining between them. The CDR3 loop spans 14 amino acids.

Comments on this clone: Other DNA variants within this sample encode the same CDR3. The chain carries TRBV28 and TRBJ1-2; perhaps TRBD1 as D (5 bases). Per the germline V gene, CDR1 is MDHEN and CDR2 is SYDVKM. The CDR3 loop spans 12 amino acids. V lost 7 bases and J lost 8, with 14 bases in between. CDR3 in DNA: TGTGCCAGCATAACGGGGTGGGGGGGCTACACCTTC. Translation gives CASITGWGGYTF.

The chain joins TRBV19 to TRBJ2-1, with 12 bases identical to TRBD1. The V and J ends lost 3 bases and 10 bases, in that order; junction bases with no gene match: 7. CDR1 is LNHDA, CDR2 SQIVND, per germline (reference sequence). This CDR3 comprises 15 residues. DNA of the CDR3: TGTGCCAGTAGTATTATGGGACAGGGGGCGCGGGAGCAGTTCTTC. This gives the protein CASSIMGQGAREQFF.

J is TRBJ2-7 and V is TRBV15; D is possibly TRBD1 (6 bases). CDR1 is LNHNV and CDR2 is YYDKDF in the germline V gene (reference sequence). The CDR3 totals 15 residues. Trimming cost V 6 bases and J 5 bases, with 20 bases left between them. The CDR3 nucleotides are TGTGCCACCAGAGGGTCAGGGGTCGCCCCCAACGAGCAGTACTTC. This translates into CATRGSGVAPNEQYF.

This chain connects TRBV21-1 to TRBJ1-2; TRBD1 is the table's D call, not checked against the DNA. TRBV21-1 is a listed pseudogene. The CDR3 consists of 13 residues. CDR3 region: CASSALTDYGYTF. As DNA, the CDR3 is TGTGCCAGCAGCGCCCTCACAGACTATGGCTACACCTTC.

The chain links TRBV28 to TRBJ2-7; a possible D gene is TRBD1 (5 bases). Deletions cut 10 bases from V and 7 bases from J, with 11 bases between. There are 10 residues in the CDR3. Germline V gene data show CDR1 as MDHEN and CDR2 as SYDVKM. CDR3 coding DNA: TGTGCCACCCTAAAGGGGGAGCAGTACTTC. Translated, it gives CATLKGEQYF.

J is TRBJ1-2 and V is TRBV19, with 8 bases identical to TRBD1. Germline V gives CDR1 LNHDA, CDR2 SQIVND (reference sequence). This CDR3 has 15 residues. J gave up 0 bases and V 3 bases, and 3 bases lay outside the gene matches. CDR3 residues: CASSMSDRANYGYTF. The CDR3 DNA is TGTGCCAGTAGTATGTCGGACAGGGCTAACTATGGCTACACCTTC.

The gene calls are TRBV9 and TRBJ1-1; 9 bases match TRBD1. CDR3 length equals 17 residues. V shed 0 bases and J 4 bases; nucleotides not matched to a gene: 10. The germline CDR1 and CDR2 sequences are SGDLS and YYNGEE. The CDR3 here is CASSVVSTGGVGTEAFF. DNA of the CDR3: TGTGCCAGCAGCGTAGTAAGCACAGGGGGCGTGGGCACTGAAGCTTTCTTT.

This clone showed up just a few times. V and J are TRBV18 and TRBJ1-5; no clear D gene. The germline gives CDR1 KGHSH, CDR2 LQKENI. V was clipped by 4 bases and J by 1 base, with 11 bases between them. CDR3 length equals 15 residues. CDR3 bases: TGTGCCAGCTCACGGGAGGCACCCAGCAATCAGCCCCAGCATTTT. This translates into CASSREAPSNQPQHF.

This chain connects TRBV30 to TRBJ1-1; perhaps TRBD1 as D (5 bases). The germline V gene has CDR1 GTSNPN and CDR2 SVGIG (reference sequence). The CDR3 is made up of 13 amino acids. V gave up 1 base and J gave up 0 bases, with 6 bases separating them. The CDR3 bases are TGTGCCTGGAGTGGACAGTTGAACACTGAAGCTTTCTTT. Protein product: CAWSGQLNTEAFF.

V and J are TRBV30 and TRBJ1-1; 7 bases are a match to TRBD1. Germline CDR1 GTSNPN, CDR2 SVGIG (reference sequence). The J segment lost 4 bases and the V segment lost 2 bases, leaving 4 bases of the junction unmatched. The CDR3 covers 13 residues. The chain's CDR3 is CAWSSGGGTEAFF. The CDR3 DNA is TGTGCCTGGAGTTCAGGGGGGGGCACTGAAGCTTTCTTT.

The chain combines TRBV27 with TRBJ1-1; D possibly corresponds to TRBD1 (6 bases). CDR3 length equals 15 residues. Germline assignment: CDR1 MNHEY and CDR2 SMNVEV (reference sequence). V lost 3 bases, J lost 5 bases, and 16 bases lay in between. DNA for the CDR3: TGTGCCAGCAGTTTGACCTTCTCAGGGGTGACTGAAGCTTTCTTT. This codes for CASSLTFSGVTEAFF.

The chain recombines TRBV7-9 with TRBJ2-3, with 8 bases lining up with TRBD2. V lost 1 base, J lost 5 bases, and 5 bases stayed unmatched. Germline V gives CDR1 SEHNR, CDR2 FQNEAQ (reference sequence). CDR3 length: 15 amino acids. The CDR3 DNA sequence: TGTGCCAGCAGCTTAGGTCTAGCGGGCCGAGATACGCAGTATTTT. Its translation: CASSLGLAGRDTQYF.

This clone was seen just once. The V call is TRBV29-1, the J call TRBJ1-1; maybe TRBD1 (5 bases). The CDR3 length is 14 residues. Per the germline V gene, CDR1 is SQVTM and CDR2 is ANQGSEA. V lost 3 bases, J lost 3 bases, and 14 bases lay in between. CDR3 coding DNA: TGCAGCGTTGATAGACAGCTAACGGACACTGAAGCTTTCTTT. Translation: CSVDRQLTDTEAFF.

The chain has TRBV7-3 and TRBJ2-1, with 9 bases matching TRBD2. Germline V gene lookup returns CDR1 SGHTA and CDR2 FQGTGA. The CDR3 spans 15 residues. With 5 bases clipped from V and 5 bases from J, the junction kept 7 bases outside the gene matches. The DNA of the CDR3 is TGTGCCAGCAGCCCATCCCGACTAGCGGACAATGAGCAGTTCTTC. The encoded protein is CASSPSRLADNEQFF.

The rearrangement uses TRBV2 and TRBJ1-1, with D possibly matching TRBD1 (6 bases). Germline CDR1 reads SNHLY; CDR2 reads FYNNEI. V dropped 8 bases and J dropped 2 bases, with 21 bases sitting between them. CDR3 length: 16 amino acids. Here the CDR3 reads CASRSRSGTLNTEAFF. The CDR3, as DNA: TGTGCCAGCCGCAGCCGCAGCGGGACACTTAACACTGAAGCTTTCTTT.

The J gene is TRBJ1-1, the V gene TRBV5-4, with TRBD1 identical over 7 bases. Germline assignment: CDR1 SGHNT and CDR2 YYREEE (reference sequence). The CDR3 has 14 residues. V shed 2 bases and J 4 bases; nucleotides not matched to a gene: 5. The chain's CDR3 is CASSFDRAPTEAFF. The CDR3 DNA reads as TGTGCCAGCAGCTTTGACAGGGCACCCACTGAAGCTTTCTTT.

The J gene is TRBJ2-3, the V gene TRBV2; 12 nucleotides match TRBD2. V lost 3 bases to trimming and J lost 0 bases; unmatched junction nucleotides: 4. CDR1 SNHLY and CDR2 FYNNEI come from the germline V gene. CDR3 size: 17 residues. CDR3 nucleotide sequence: TGTGCCAGCAGTGATCCGCTAGCGGGAGGGAGCACAGATACGCAGTATTTT. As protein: CASSDPLAGGSTDTQYF.